This is a list of T cell receptor beta chains from one sample in a study of shared clonotypes between healthy human individuals. Assay used: immunoSEQ multiplex PCR; TCRdb lists only in-frame clones, some missing. The table has 660,000 or so clones, about 95% seen once. Sequenced: naive CD8+ T cells sorted from blood. These TCRs come from a woman aged 25-40 years in good health. The CDR3 runs from the conserved cysteine through the conserved F or W. Fields, in order: V gene, clone size, D gene, J gene, CDR3 DNA, CDR3 protein. A D gene is named only where the DNA matches it firmly. Rows give clone size only sometimes, using once, few, many, or a class for an expanded clone.

>TRBV10-3|.|.|TRBJ2-1
TGTGCCATCAGTGAAAGCGGACACAACGGTGAGCAGTTCTTC
CAISESGHNGEQFF
>TRBV9|.|.|TRBJ2-1
TGTGCCAGCAGCGTTTCGGGCATCCCTGAGTACAATGAGCAGTTCTTC
CASSVSGIPEYNEQFF
>TRBV28|.|.|TRBJ2-7
TGTGCCAGCAGTCCTGACAGGAACCCCTACGAGCAGTACTTC
CASSPDRNPYEQYF
>TRBV19|.|.|TRBJ1-1
TGTGCCAGTAGTCCCACAGGTTTAAACACTGAAGCTTTCTTT
CASSPTGLNTEAFF
>TRBV2|.|.|TRBJ1-1
TGTGCCAGCAGGGGGGACCCTGGGAGGAACACTGAAGCTTTCTTT
CASRGDPGRNTEAFF
>TRBV2|.|TRBD2|TRBJ2-3
TGTGCCAGCAGTGTTCGGACTAGCGTAGTATTAGCAGATACGCAGTATTTT
CASSVRTSVVLADTQYF
>TRBV27|few|TRBD2|TRBJ2-7
TGTGCTATCGGGAGGGGGACGGAGTACTTC
CAIGRGTEYF
>TRBV15|.|TRBD1|TRBJ2-7
TGTGCCACCAGCATCCGGGACAGGGGAATAGCGGGGCCCTACGAGCAGTACTTC
CATSIRDRGIAGPYEQYF
>TRBV27|.|TRBD2|TRBJ2-1
TGTGCCAGCTCGGGACTAGGAAGAGACAATGAGCAGTTCTTC
CASSGLGRDNEQFF
>TRBV6-5|.|TRBD2|TRBJ2-1
TGTGCCAGCACTAGCGGGATTTACAATGAGCAGTTCTTC
CASTSGIYNEQFF
>TRBV7-9|.|TRBD2|TRBJ2-1
TGTGCCAGCAGCGGGACTAGCGGGGCGCGTGCATACAATGAGCAGTTCTTC
CASSGTSGARAYNEQFF
>TRBV29-1|.|.|TRBJ1-4
TGCAGCGTTGAAGATCGGGCAGATGGGGATGAAAAACTGTTTTTT
CSVEDRADGDEKLFF
>TRBV28|.|.|TRBJ1-5
TGTGCCAGCAGCCTCCTCGGCCCTACTTATCAGCCCCAGCATTTT
CASSLLGPTYQPQHF
>TRBV27|.|.|TRBJ2-5
TGTGCCAGCAGTTCCCCAAACCGGGACGGCCAAGAGACCCAGTACTTC
CASSSPNRDGQETQYF
>TRBV11-2|.|TRBD2|TRBJ2-7
TGTGCCAGCAGCTTAGGCGGGAGCTACGAGCAGTACTTC
CASSLGGSYEQYF
>TRBV9|.|.|TRBJ1-5
TGTGCCAGCAGCGTAGAAGGTAATAGCAATCAGCCCCAGCATTTT
CASSVEGNSNQPQHF